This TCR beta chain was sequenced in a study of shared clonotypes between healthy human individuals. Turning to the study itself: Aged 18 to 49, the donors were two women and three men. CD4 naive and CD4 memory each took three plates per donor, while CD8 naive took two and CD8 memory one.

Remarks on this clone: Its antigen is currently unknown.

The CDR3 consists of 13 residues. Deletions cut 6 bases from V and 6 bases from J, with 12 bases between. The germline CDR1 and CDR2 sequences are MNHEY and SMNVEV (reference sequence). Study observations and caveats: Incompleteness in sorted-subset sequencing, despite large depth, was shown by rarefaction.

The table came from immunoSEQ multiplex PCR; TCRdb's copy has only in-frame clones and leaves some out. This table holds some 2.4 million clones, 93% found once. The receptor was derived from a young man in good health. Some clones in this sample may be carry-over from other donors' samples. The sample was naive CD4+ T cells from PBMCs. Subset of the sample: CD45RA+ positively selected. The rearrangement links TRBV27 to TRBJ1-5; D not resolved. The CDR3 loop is CASSRSDRQPQHF. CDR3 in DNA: TGTGCCAGCAGCAGGAGCGACCGTCAGCCCCAGCATTTT.